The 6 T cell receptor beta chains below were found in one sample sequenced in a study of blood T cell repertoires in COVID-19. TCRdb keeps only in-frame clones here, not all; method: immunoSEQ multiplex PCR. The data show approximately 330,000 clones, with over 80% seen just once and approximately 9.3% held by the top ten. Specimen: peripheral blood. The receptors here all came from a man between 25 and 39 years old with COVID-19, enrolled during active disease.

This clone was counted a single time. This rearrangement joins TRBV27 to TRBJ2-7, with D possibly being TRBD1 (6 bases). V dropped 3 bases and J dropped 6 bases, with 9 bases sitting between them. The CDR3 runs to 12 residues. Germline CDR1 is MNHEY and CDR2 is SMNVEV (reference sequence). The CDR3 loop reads CASSFEGGEQYF. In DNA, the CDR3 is TGTGCCAGCAGTTTCGAAGGGGGCGAGCAGTACTTC.

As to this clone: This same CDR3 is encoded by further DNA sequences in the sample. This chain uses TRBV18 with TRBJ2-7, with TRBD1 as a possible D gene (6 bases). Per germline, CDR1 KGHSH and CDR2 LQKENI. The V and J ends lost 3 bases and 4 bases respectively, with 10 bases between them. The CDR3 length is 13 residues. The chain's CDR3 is CASSPPGTYEQYF. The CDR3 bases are TGTGCCAGCTCACCCCCTGGGACATACGAGCAGTACTTC.

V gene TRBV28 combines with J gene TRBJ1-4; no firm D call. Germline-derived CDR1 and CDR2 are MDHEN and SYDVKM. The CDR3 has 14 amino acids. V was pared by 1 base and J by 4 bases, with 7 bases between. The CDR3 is CASSLFRINEKLFF. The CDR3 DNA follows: TGTGCCAGCAGTTTATTTAGAATTAATGAAAAACTGTTTTTT.

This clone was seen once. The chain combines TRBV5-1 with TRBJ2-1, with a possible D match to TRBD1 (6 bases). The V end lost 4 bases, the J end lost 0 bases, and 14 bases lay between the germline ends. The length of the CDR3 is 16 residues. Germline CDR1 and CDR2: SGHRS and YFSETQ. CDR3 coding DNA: TGCGCCAGCAGCCTGACAGGCGCTAGCTCCTACAATGAGCAGTTCTTC. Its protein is CASSLTGASSYNEQFF. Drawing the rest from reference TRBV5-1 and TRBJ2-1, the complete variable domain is KAGVTQTPRYLIKTRGQQVTLSCSPISGHRSVSWYQQTPGQGLQFLFEYFSETQRNKGNFPGRFSGRQFSNSRSEMNVSTLELGDSALYLCASSLTGASSYNEQFFGPGTRLTVL.

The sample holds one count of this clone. The CDR3 here is CASSKLAGGYNEQFF. The CDR3 nucleotides are TGTGCCAGCAGCAAACTAGCGGGGGGGTACAATGAGCAGTTCTTC. The V and J genes are TRBV7-2 and TRBJ2-1; TRBD2 aligns across 13 bases. Germline trimming cut 5 bases from V and 4 bases from J; bases unmatched to any gene: 2. CDR1 is SGHTA, CDR2 FQGNSA, per germline. CDR3 length equals 15 residues.

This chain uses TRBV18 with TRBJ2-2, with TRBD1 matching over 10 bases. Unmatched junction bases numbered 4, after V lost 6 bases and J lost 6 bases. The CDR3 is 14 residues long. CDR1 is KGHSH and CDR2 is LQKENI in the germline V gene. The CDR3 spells CASSRDRGPGELFF. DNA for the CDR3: TGTGCCAGCTCCCGGGACAGGGGACCCGGGGAGCTGTTTTTT.